This T cell receptor (beta chain) was sequenced in a study of CD8+CD57+ T cells in acquired aplastic anemia. Looking at the study overall: Mean DNA quantity obtained from sorted CD4+ and CD8+ cells was around 3.2 ug.

V trimming: 2 bases; J trimming: 6 bases; junction bases outside the gene matches: 4. CDR1 is SNHLY, CDR2 FYNNEI, per germline. The CDR3 spans 14 residues. Genomic DNA acted as the template from which TCR beta VDJ combination and CDR3 sequence profiling were carried out. MiXCR, run by TCRdb on the reads, gives a single entry per CDR3 protein. The repertoire consists of 150,000 to 200,000 distinct CDR3 sequences, with 35% to 55% occurring once and the leading ten covering 1.1%. This clonotype was found many times. Input material: sorted CD4+, CD8+, or CD8+CD57+ T cells (not recorded which) from PBMCs. The genes are TRBV2 and TRBJ1-5; 7 nucleotides align to TRBD1. The receptor comes from a human donor in good health. The CDR3 protein is CASSEQGEAQPQHF. The CDR3 coding sequence is TGTGCCAGCAGTGAACAGGGGGAAGCTCAGCCCCAGCATTTT.